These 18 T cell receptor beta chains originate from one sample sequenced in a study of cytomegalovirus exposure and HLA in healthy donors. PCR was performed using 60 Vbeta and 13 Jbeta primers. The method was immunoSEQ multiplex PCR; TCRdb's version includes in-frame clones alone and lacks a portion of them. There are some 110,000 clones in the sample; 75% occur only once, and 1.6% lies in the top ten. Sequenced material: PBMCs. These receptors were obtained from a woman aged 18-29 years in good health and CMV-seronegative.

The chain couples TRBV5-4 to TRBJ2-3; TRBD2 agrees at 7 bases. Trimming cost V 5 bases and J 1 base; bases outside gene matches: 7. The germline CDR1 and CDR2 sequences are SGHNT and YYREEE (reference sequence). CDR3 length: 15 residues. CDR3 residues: CASSSGGQGTDTQYF. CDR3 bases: TGTGCCAGCAGTTCGGGGGGTCAGGGCACAGATACGCAGTATTTT. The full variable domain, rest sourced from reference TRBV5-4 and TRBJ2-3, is ETGVTQSPTHLIKTRGQQVTLRCSSQSGHNTVSWYQQALGQGPQFIFQYYREEENGRGNFPPRFSGLQFPNYSSELNVNALELDDSALYLCASSSGGQGTDTQYFGPGTRLTVL.

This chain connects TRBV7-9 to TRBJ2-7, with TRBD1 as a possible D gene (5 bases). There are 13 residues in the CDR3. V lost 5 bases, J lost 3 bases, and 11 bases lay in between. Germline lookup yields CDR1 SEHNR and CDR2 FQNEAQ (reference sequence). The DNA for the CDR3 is TGTGCCAGCAGCCCTCCGACAGTCTACGAGCAGTACTTC. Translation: CASSPPTVYEQYF.

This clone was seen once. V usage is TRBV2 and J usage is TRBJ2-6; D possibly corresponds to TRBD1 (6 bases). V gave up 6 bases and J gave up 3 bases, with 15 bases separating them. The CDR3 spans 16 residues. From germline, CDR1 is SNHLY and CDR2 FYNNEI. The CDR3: CASSKGVFHGANVLTF. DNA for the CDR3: TGTGCCAGCAGCAAGGGGGTATTTCATGGGGCCAACGTCCTGACTTTC.

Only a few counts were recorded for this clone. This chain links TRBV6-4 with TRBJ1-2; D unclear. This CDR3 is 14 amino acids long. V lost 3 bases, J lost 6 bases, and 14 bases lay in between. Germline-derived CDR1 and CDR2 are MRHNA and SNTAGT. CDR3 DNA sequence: TGTGCCAGCAGTGAAGGAGATGGGTTCGATGGCTACACCTTC. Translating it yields CASSEGDGFDGYTF.

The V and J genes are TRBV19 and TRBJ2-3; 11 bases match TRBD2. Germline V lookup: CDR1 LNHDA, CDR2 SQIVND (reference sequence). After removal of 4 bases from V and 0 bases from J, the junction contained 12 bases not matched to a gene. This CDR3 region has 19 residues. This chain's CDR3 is CASSTTLAGGLTSTDTQYF. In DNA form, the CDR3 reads TGTGCCAGTAGTACAACCCTAGCGGGGGGCCTTACTAGCACAGATACGCAGTATTTT.

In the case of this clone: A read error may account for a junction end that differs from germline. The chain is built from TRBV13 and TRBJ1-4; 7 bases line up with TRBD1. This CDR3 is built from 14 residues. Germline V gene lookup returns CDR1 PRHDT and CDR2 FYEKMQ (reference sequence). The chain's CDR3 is CASSFRQGNQKLFF. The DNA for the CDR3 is TGTGCCAGCAGCTTTAGACAGGGTAATCAAAAACTGTTTTTT. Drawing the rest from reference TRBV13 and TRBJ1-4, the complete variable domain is AAGVIQSPRHLIKEKRETATLKCYPIPRHDTVYWYQQGPGQDPQFLISFYEKMQSDKGSIPDRFSAQQFSDYHSELNMSSLELGDSALYFCASSFRQGNQKLFFGSGTQLSVL.

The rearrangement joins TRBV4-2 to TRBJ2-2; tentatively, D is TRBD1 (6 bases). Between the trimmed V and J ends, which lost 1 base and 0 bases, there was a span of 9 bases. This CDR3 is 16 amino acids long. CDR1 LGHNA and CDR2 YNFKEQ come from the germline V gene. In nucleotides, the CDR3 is TGTGCCAGCAGCCAAGTAGGACAGACGAACACCGGGGAGCTGTTTTTT. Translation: CASSQVGQTNTGELFF.

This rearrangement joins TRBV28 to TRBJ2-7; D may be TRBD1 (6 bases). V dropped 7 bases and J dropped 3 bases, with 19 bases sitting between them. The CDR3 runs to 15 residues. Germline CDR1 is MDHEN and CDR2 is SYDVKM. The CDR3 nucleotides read TGTGCCAGCACCCTAAGCGAGACAGGTCACTACGAGCAGTACTTC. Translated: CASTLSETGHYEQYF.

The CDR3 DNA reads TGCGCCAGCAGCTTGGGGGGACAGGGTAGCAATCAGCCCCAGCATTTT. It specifies CASSLGGQGSNQPQHF. The chain uses TRBV5-1 and TRBJ1-5, with 9 nucleotides matching TRBD1. This CDR3 has 16 residues. Looked up from germline, CDR1 is SGHRS and CDR2 is YFSETQ. V gave up 0 bases and J gave up 0 bases; unmatched junction bases: 1.

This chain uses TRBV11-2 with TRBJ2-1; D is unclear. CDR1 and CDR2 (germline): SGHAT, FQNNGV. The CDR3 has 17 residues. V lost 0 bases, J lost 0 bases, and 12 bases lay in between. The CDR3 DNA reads TGTGCCAGCAGCTTAGATCAAACCGCCAGCTCCTACAATGAGCAGTTCTTC. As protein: CASSLDQTASSYNEQFF.

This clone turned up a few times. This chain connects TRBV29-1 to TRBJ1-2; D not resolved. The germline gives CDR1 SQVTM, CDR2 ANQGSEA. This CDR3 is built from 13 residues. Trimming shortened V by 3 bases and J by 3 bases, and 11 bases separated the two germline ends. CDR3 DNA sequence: TGCAGCGTTGAGAGGGATACGTACTATGGCTACACCTTC. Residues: CSVERDTYYGYTF.

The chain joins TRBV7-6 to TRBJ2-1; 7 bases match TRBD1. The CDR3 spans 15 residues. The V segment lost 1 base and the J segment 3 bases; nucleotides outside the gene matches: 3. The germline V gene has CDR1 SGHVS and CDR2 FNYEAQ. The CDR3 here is CASSLETGIYNEQFF. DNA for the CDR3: TGTGCCAGCAGCTTAGAGACAGGGATCTACAATGAGCAGTTCTTC.

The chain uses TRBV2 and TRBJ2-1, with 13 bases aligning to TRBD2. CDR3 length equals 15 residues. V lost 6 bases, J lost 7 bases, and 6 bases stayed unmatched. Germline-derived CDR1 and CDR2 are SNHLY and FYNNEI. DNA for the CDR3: TGTGCCAGCAGGCGACCGGGACTAGCGGGGAATGAGCAGTTCTTC. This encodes CASRRPGLAGNEQFF.

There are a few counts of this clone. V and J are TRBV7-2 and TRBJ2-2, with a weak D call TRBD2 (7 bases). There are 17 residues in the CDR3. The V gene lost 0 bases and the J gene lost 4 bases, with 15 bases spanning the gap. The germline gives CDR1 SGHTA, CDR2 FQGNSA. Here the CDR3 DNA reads TGTGCCAGCAGCTTAGCGCTGGGGGGGGGCCCCACCGGGGAGCTGTTTTTT. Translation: CASSLALGGGPTGELFF.

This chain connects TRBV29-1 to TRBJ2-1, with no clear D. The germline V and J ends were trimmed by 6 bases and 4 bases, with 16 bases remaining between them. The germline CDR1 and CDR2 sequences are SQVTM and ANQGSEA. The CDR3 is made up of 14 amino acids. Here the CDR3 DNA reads TGCAGCGTCCGCGACTGGCGCCTGTACAATGAGCAGTTCTTC. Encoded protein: CSVRDWRLYNEQFF.

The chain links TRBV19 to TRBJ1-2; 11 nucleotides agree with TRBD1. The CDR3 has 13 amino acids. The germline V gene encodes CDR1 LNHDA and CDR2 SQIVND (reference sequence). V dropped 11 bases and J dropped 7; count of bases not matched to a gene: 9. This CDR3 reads CALLGGTGGGYTF. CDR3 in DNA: TGTGCCCTCTTGGGGGGGACAGGGGGTGGCTACACCTTC.

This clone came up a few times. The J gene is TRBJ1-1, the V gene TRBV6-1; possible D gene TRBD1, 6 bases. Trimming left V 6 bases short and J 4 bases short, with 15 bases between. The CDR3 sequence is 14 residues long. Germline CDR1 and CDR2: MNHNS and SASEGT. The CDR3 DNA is TGTGCCAGCAGGGCCTACAGGGAGAGCACTGAAGCTTTCTTT. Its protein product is CASRAYRESTEAFF.

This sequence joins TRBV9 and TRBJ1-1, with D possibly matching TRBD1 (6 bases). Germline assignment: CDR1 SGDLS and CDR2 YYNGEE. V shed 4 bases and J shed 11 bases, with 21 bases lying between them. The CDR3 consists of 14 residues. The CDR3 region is CASSPNVGQQEAFF. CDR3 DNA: TGTGCCAGCAGCCCCAATGTAGGACAGCAGGAGGCTTTCTTT.